This TCR beta chain was identified in a study of T cell changes during pregnancy in multiple sclerosis. Sequencing was performed with immunoSEQ multiplex PCR; in TCRdb, only in-frame clones are kept and a portion is missing. The table lists around 55,000 clones, 85% to 95% of them singletons. Germline V lookup: CDR1 SGDLS, CDR2 YYNGEE. Trimming at V came to 3 bases and at J to 8 bases, leaving 7 bases not matched to a gene. The length of the CDR3 is 14 residues. The genes are TRBV9 and TRBJ2-1; TRBD2 matches 8 bases. The source was CD8+ T cells from peripheral blood mononuclear cells, collected in the third trimester of pregnancy. The receptor's source is a female donor with multiple sclerosis, enrolled in a pregnancy study. The CDR3 protein is CASSESGSEDEQFF. The DNA of the CDR3 is TGTGCCAGCAGCGAGAGCGGGAGTGAGGATGAGCAGTTCTTC.